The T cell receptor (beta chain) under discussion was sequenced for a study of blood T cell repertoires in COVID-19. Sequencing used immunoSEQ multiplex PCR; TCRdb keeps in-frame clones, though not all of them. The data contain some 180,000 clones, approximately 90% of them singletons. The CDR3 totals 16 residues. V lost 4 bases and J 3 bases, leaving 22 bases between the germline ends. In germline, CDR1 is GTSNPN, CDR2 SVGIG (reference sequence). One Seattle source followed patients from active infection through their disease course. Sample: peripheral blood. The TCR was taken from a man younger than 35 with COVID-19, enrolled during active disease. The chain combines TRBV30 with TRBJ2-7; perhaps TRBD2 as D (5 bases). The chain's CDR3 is CAWTPAGGPPFYEQYF. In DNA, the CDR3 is TGTGCCTGGACCCCAGCCGGAGGACCTCCCTTCTACGAGCAGTACTTC.